This TCR beta chain originates from a study of cytomegalovirus exposure and HLA in healthy donors. The PCR had 60 Vbeta and 13 Jbeta primers. The data were produced by immunoSEQ multiplex PCR, yet TCRdb's version contains in-frame clones alone and is incomplete. The data hold some 130,000 clones, with around 75% observed a single time. V was trimmed by 1 base and J by 7 bases, leaving 13 bases between them. The CDR3 runs 15 residues. Germline CDR1 SGHTA, CDR2 FQGNSA. Whole-study results and caveats: Certain sequence variants were highly shared and formed a cluster, and this cluster was likely a sequencing artifact.

Details on this clone: Its target is unknown.

This chain connects TRBV7-2 to TRBJ1-4; D remains ambiguous. This sequence originates from a man between 40 and 49 years old in good health and CMV-seronegative. Sequenced input: PBMCs. In DNA form, the CDR3 reads TGTGCCAGCAGCTTAGTGCCGGGTGTAGGTGAAAAACTGTTTTTT. This gives the protein CASSLVPGVGEKLFF.